Below, one TCR beta chain is given with its context. The target antigen is unknown. V lost 1 base and J 4 bases, leaving 6 bases between the germline ends. This CDR3 is 13 amino acids long. CDR1 is SEHNR, CDR2 FQNEAQ, per germline (reference sequence). This record comes from a study of CD4 T cells in relation to SARS-CoV-2 and coronaviruses. The overall study: After roughly 9 days of antigen culture, PBMC TCR beta CDR3s were sequenced.

Unexposed donor CD4+ T cells date from about 2011-2018, before the COVID-19 pandemic. The cells were cultured for under twelve days before CD4+ T cells were isolated. The protocol was immunoSEQ multiplex PCR, while the TCRdb copy is restricted to in-frame clones and leaves out a portion. Seen here are roughly 30,000 clones, around three quarters observed once, and the top ten hold around 20%. The TCR comes from a human donor in good health. The chain is built from TRBV7-9 and TRBJ2-3; D tentatively reads TRBD1 or TRBD2 (5 bases each). Specimen: CD4+ T cells from PBMCs, cultured in vitro. The CDR3 protein is CASSLEGPDTQYF. CDR3 nucleotide sequence: TGTGCCAGCAGCTTAGAGGGACCAGATACGCAGTATTTT.